This entry concerns a single T cell receptor (beta chain). Its specificity is unknown. The CDR3 is made up of 16 amino acids. Trimming removed 3 bases from V and 1 base from J, with 15 bases in between. CDR1 and CDR2 (germline): LNHDA, SQIVND (reference sequence). These data belong to a study of lymphopenia after photon versus proton radiotherapy. Study results and caveats: Relative stability marked proton patients; photon patients lost diversity and naive cells. A bigger post-nadir fall in TCR diversity correlated inversely with survival time in deceased patients.

Repertoires were generated with immunoSEQ multiplex PCR, while TCRdb's copy carries only in-frame clones and drops some. The sample yields 50,000 to 60,000 clones, 92% seen once. V and J are TRBV19 and TRBJ1-1, with D possibly TRBD1 on 5 matching bases. The TCR sequence derives from a woman in her forties with cholangiocarcinoma. Sequences were derived from peripheral blood, sampled from a patient treated with photon-based radiotherapy. Here the CDR3 DNA reads TGTGCCAGTAGTATCGGGCAGGGCGCGACGAACACTGAAGCTTTCTTT. This sequence encodes CASSIGQGATNTEAFF.